The 31 T cell receptor beta chains in this list originate from one sample, sequenced in a study of cytomegalovirus exposure and HLA in healthy donors. Sequencing used immunoSEQ multiplex PCR; TCRdb keeps in-frame clones, though not all of them. The top ten hold 0.78% of the sample, which has 80,000 to 90,000 clones, 96% seen once. Sequenced: PBMCs. The receptors stem from a man aged 18 to 30 in good health and CMV-seronegative.

The rearrangement links TRBV28 to TRBJ2-7; perhaps TRBD2 as D (5 bases). The V end was cut by 7 bases, the J end by 0 bases, with 10 bases between. The germline gives CDR1 MDHEN, CDR2 SYDVKM. The CDR3 is made up of 13 amino acids. This CDR3 is CASTGVLSYEQYV. The CDR3 region has the DNA TGTGCCAGCACCGGGGTGCTCTCCTACGAGCAGTACGTC.

This chain joins TRBV27 and TRBJ2-5, with 9 bases matching TRBD1. Germline CDR1 MNHEY, CDR2 SMNVEV (reference sequence). The CDR3 sequence is 16 residues long. Trimming took 0 bases from V and 1 from J; bases not matched to a gene: 3. CDR3 in DNA: TGTGCCAGCAGTTTATCGGGGGACAGGGCCCAAGAGACCCAGTACTTC. Amino acids: CASSLSGDRAQETQYF.

The J gene is TRBJ1-2, the V gene TRBV30; tentatively, D is TRBD1 (5 bases). Germline V gene data show CDR1 as GTSNPN and CDR2 as SVGIG (reference sequence). CDR3 size: 14 residues. V lost 2 bases, J lost 7 bases, and 17 bases lay in between. The CDR3 nucleotides are TGTGCCTGGAGTTCGCGGAGAGGTCAGGGTGGCTACACCTTC. Translation: CAWSSRRGQGGYTF.

The chain employs TRBV5-1 and TRBJ2-7; D perhaps matches TRBD2 (5 bases). Per the germline V gene, CDR1 is SGHRS and CDR2 is YFSETQ. This CDR3 contains 13 residues. Trimming removed 5 bases from V and 7 bases from J, with 16 bases in between. Here the CDR3 DNA reads TGCGCCAGCAGAAAATCAGGATCGGGGGAGCAGTACTTC. This sequence encodes CASRKSGSGEQYF.

The V and J genes are TRBV7-6 and TRBJ2-5, with TRBD1 matching 8 bases. This CDR3 is 13 amino acids long. V was pared by 5 bases and J by 5 bases, with 4 bases of the junction left unmatched. Germline loops: CDR1 SGHVS, CDR2 FNYEAQ. The CDR3 here is CASSIRGHETQYF. DNA for the CDR3: TGTGCCAGCAGCATCAGGGGGCATGAGACCCAGTACTTC. Filled out from reference TRBV7-6 and TRBJ2-5, the complete variable domain reads GAGVSQSPRYKVTKRGQDVALRCDPISGHVSLYWYRQALGQGPEFLTYFNYEAQQDKSGLPNDRFSAERPEGSISTLTIQRTEQRDSAMYRCASSIRGHETQYFGPGTRLLVL.

CDR3 coding DNA: TGTGCCAGCAGCCCTGACTCGTCGGGAGTGGGTGAGCAGTTCTTC. It translates to CASSPDSSGVGEQFF. The chain uses TRBV6-4 and TRBJ2-1; D is possibly TRBD2 (6 bases). The V gene's germline CDR1 is MRHNA and CDR2 SNTAGT. Deletions cut 6 bases from V and 9 bases from J, with 21 bases between. CDR3 size: 15 residues.

The chain uses TRBV7-2 and TRBJ2-3; 8 bases agree with TRBD1. Germline CDR1 SGHTA, CDR2 FQGNSA. There are 15 residues in the CDR3. V lost 3 bases and J lost 3; bases outside the gene matches: 5. CDR3 coding DNA: TGTGCCAGCAGCTTCAGGGGGCTTTGGACAGATACGCAGTATTTT. Its protein is CASSFRGLWTDTQYF.

The chain has TRBV5-1 and TRBJ2-7; TRBD1 is a possible D gene (5 bases). V was trimmed by 4 bases and J by 4 bases, leaving 15 bases between them. The germline gives CDR1 SGHRS, CDR2 YFSETQ. The CDR3 runs to 14 residues. CDR3 in amino acids: CASSPQPDSYEQYV. CDR3 bases: TGCGCCAGCAGCCCCCAACCCGACAGTTACGAGCAGTACGTC.

The genes are TRBV4-1 and TRBJ1-2; a weak D match, TRBD1 (5 bases). V was pared by 1 base and J by 5 bases, with 20 bases between. In germline, CDR1 is MGHRA, CDR2 YSYEKL. The CDR3 is 17 residues long. The CDR3 region has the DNA TGCGCCAGCAGCCAAGCGTACCTCAGGGTTGGGGCGTATGGCTACACCTTC. Its protein is CASSQAYLRVGAYGYTF.

In DNA form, the CDR3 reads TGCAGCGTTGCCCCGGGACTAGCGGGAGTCCATGAGCAGTTCTTC. Translated: CSVAPGLAGVHEQFF. The rearrangement uses TRBV29-1 and TRBJ2-1; 14 nucleotides match TRBD2. From germline, CDR1 is SQVTM and CDR2 ANQGSEA. This CDR3 is built from 15 residues. Trimming removed 4 bases from V and 8 bases from J; junction bases left unmatched: 7.

This sequence joins TRBV2 and TRBJ2-1; D is possibly TRBD2 (6 bases). This CDR3 has 17 amino acids. Germline V gene lookup returns CDR1 SNHLY and CDR2 FYNNEI. Trimming shortened V by 1 base and J by 5 bases, and 18 bases separated the two germline ends. The CDR3 coding sequence is TGTGCCAGCAGTGAAGTCTGGGGCGAGGCTAGCGACAATGAGCAGTTCTTC. It is translated as CASSEVWGEASDNEQFF.

This chain joins TRBV12-5 and TRBJ2-5, with TRBD1 matching 7 bases. CDR1 LGHNT and CDR2 FRNRAP come from the germline V gene. CDR3 size: 15 residues. With 3 bases clipped from V and 2 bases from J, the junction kept 6 bases outside the gene matches. The CDR3 sequence: CASGLAGQVQETQYF. The DNA for the CDR3 is TGTGCTAGTGGTTTAGCAGGACAGGTTCAAGAGACCCAGTACTTC.

This rearrangement joins TRBV30 to TRBJ2-1; 12 bases agree with TRBD2. This CDR3 is 16 amino acids long. V trimming: 4 bases; J trimming: 4 bases; junction bases outside the gene matches: 8. The germline V gene has CDR1 GTSNPN and CDR2 SVGIG (reference sequence). CDR3 residues: CAWNWGLAGSYNEQFF. CDR3 bases: TGTGCCTGGAACTGGGGACTAGCGGGTTCTTACAATGAGCAGTTCTTC.

This clone appeared a single time. The chain employs TRBV27 and TRBJ2-7; 9 positions agree with TRBD2. The trim removed 5 bases at V and 3 bases at J, leaving 8 bases unmatched. The CDR3 extends over 15 amino acids. CDR1 and CDR2 from the germline V gene are MNHEY and SMNVEV (reference sequence). CDR3 sequence reads: CASSLTSGYNYEQYF. Here the CDR3 DNA reads TGTGCCAGCAGTCTAACTAGCGGGTACAACTACGAGCAGTACTTC.

V and J are TRBV7-2 and TRBJ2-3, with TRBD2 identical over 7 bases. This CDR3 has 14 amino acids. Germline-derived CDR1 and CDR2 are SGHTA and FQGNSA. V dropped 2 bases and J dropped 3; count of bases not matched to a gene: 2. This chain's CDR3 is CASSLWGGTDTQYF. For the CDR3, the DNA is TGTGCCAGCAGCTTATGGGGGGGGACAGATACGCAGTATTTT.

The chain is built from TRBV28 and TRBJ2-7, with 7 bases aligning to TRBD2. The germline V gene encodes CDR1 MDHEN and CDR2 SYDVKM. J was trimmed by 4 bases and V by 2 bases; bases with no gene match: 8. This CDR3 is built from 15 residues. CDR3 residues: CASSLRGGIFYEQYF. The DNA for the CDR3 is TGTGCCAGCAGTTTAAGGGGAGGGATCTTTTACGAGCAGTACTTC.

The CDR3 region is CSGVRAANTEAFF. Here the CDR3 DNA reads TGCAGCGGTGTCAGGGCAGCGAACACTGAAGCTTTCTTT. This chain joins TRBV29-1 and TRBJ1-1; D is perhaps TRBD1 (5 bases). The CDR3 is 13 amino acids. Germline lookup yields CDR1 SQVTM and CDR2 ANQGSEA. Trimming shortened V by 7 bases and J by 1 base, and 13 bases separated the two germline ends.

Regarding this clone: At one boundary the junction diverges from the germline segment, which might be a read error. This rearrangement joins TRBV5-1 to TRBJ1-1; unclear D gene. The germline CDR1 and CDR2 sequences are SGHRS and YFSETQ. The CDR3 runs 15 residues. CDR3 nucleotide sequence: TGCGCCAACAGCTTGGTACGACAAATGAACACTGAAGCTTTCTTT. Translating gives CANSLVRQMNTEAFF.

J is TRBJ1-1 and V is TRBV6-1; 10 bases match TRBD1. The length of the CDR3 is 12 residues. Germline CDR1 and CDR2: MNHNS and SASEGT. V dropped 5 bases and J dropped 11; count of bases not matched to a gene: 5. CDR3 in amino acids: CASSQGQGRAFF. In DNA form, the CDR3 reads TGTGCCAGCAGTCAGGGACAGGGGAGGGCTTTCTTT.

This sequence joins TRBV5-1 and TRBJ2-2; 7 bases are a match to TRBD1. CDR1 SGHRS and CDR2 YFSETQ come from the germline V gene. This CDR3 spans 16 amino acids. J lost 6 bases, V lost 3 bases, and 11 bases had no gene match. The CDR3 is CASSSRQGFYPGELFF. In DNA, the CDR3 is TGCGCCAGCAGCTCCCGACAGGGTTTTTACCCCGGGGAGCTGTTTTTT.

The CDR3 sequence is CASSLSTRPHEQYF. The CDR3 DNA reads TGTGCCAGCAGTTTATCGACTAGGCCCCACGAGCAGTACTTC. The chain joins TRBV27 to TRBJ2-7; a weak D match, TRBD2 (6 bases). The germline CDR1 and CDR2 sequences are MNHEY and SMNVEV (reference sequence). The CDR3 is 14 amino acids. The V end lost 0 bases, the J end lost 5 bases, and 11 bases lay between the germline ends.

This rearrangement joins TRBV2 to TRBJ2-7; perhaps TRBD1 as D (6 bases). The CDR3 loop spans 13 amino acids. V lost 6 bases to trimming and J lost 9 bases, with 18 bases between them. Germline CDR1 is SNHLY and CDR2 is FYNNEI. The chain's CDR3 is CASSTGITSAQYF. The DNA of the CDR3 is TGTGCCAGCAGCACAGGGATTACGAGTGCGCAGTACTTC.

The rearrangement joins TRBV5-1 to TRBJ2-1, with 13 bases fitting TRBD2. The CDR3 length is 15 residues. The trim removed 6 bases at V and 7 bases at J, leaving 7 bases unmatched. From germline, CDR1 is SGHRS and CDR2 YFSETQ. The CDR3 DNA reads TGCGCCAGCACCATATCGACTAGCGGGAGGAATGAGCAGTTCTTC. Translating it yields CASTISTSGRNEQFF. Combining the CDR3 with reference TRBV5-1 and TRBJ2-1 gives the whole variable domain KAGVTQTPRYLIKTRGQQVTLSCSPISGHRSVSWYQQTPGQGLQFLFEYFSETQRNKGNFPGRFSGRQFSNSRSEMNVSTLELGDSALYLCASTISTSGRNEQFFGPGTRLTVL.

V and J are TRBV18 and TRBJ1-1; D gene ambiguous. The CDR3 contains 13 residues. Trimming pared 4 bases from V and 3 bases from J, leaving 9 bases between. Germline CDR1 KGHSH, CDR2 LQKENI. The DNA of the CDR3 is TGTGCCAGCTCACAACGCGAGGACACTGAAGCTTTCTTT. It is translated as CASSQREDTEAFF.

This chain connects TRBV7-9 to TRBJ1-3; a weak D match, TRBD1 (6 bases). Germline CDR1 reads SEHNR; CDR2 reads FQNEAQ (reference sequence). The length of the CDR3 is 17 residues. V was cut by 5 bases and J by 4 bases, with 21 bases left in between. The chain's CDR3 is CASSPGTFARGGNTIYF. The CDR3 region has the DNA TGTGCCAGCAGCCCCGGGACATTCGCTCGCGGAGGAAACACCATATATTTT.

The chain uses TRBV27 and TRBJ2-2, with D perhaps matching TRBD2 (5 bases). Trimming stripped 3 bases from V and 3 bases from J, with 11 bases between. This CDR3 has 15 residues. Germline assignment: CDR1 MNHEY and CDR2 SMNVEV (reference sequence). This chain's CDR3 is CASSLAPGYTGELFF. The CDR3 DNA is TGTGCCAGCAGTTTGGCACCGGGATACACCGGGGAGCTGTTTTTT.

This clone has only one observation. The chain employs TRBV2 and TRBJ1-1, with 7 bases that match TRBD1. The CDR3 is 13 residues long. Per the germline V gene, CDR1 is SNHLY and CDR2 is FYNNEI. Unmatched junction bases numbered 6, after V lost 6 bases and J lost 5 bases. CDR3: CASREGAWTEAFF. CDR3 in DNA: TGTGCCAGCAGGGAGGGGGCTTGGACTGAAGCTTTCTTT. Full variable domain (rest looked up from reference TRBV2 and TRBJ1-1): EPEVTQTPSHQVTQMGQEVILRCVPISNHLYFYWYRQILGQKVEFLVSFYNNEISEKSEIFDDQFSVERPDGSNFTLKIRSTKLEDSAMYFCASREGAWTEAFFGQGTRLTVV.

The chain carries TRBV4-2 and TRBJ2-2; 7 bases are a match to TRBD2. V lost 4 bases and J lost 7; bases outside the gene matches: 9. There are 15 residues in the CDR3. Germline-derived CDR1 and CDR2 are LGHNA and YNFKEQ. Here the CDR3 DNA reads TGTGCCAGCAGCCGTAGGGGAGGGGAGGACGGGGAGCTGTTTTTT. It is translated as CASSRRGGEDGELFF.

The V gene is TRBV6-1, the J gene TRBJ2-7, with 7 bases identical to TRBD2. There are 14 residues in the CDR3. J was trimmed by 4 bases and V by 1 base; bases with no gene match: 4. From germline, CDR1 is MNHNS and CDR2 SASEGT. The DNA for the CDR3 is TGTGCCAGCAGTGAAGGGGCGGGGGTGTACGAGCAGTACGTC. This sequence encodes CASSEGAGVYEQYV.

The chain joins TRBV11-1 to TRBJ2-7, with D tentatively TRBD1 (5 bases). The CDR3 contains 14 residues. Trimming took off 4 bases at V and 2 bases at J, with 12 bases between the two ends. The germline V gene has CDR1 SGHAT and CDR2 FQDESV (reference sequence). The CDR3 bases are TGTGCCAGCAGCTATCAGATAGGGGCCTACGAGCAGTACTTC. This codes for CASSYQIGAYEQYF.

Written as DNA, the CDR3 is TGTGCCACCAGCAGAGGTACTAGCGATGAGACCCAGTACTTC. Its translation is CATSRGTSDETQYF. The chain carries TRBV15 and TRBJ2-5, with 7 nucleotides matching TRBD2. The V gene end was trimmed by 1 base and the J gene end by 5 bases; junction bases not matched to a gene: 4. Germline CDR1 LNHNV, CDR2 YYDKDF (reference sequence). The CDR3 is 14 amino acids.